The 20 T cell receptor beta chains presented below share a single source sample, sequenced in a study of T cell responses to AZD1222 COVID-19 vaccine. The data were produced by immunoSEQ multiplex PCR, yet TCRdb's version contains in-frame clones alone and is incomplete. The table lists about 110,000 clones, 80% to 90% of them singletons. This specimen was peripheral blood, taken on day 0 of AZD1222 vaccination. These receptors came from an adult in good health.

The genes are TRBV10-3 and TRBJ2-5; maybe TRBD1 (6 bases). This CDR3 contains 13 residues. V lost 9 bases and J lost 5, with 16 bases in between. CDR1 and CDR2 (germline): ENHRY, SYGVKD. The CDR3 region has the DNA TGTGCCATTTCACAGGGAACACGGGAGACCCAGTACTTC. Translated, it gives CAISQGTRETQYF.

The CDR3 bases are TGTGCCAGCAGTTATTCGAGAGGAGGGGGGGACAGGTCCATGAACACTGAAGCTTTCTTT. It yields the protein CASSYSRGGGDRSMNTEAFF. V usage is TRBV6-9 and J usage is TRBJ1-1; 8 bases are a match to TRBD1. Germline V gene data show CDR1 as MNHGY and CDR2 as SVAAGI. The CDR3 is 20 residues long. V trimming: 0 bases; J trimming: 0 bases; junction bases outside the gene matches: 15.

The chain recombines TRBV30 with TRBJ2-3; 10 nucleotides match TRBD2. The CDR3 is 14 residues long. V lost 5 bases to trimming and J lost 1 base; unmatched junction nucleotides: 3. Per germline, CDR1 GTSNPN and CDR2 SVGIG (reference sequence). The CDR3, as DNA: TGTGCCTGGGTTACTAGCGGGGGCACAGATACGCAGTATTTT. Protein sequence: CAWVTSGGTDTQYF.

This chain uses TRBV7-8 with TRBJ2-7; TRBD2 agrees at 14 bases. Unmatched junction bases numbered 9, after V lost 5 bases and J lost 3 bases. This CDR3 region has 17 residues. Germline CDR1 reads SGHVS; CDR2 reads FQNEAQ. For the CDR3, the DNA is TGTGCCAGCAGCCTTGGGACTAGCGGGGGACCCGGCTACGAGCAGTACTTC. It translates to CASSLGTSGGPGYEQYF.

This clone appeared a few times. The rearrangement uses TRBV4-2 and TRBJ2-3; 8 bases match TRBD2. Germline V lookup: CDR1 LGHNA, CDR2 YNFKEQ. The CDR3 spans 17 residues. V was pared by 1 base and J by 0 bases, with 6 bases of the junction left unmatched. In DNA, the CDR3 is TGTGCCAGCAGCCAAGGGCGGGGGGCCTCTAGCACAGATACGCAGTATTTT. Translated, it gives CASSQGRGASSTDTQYF.

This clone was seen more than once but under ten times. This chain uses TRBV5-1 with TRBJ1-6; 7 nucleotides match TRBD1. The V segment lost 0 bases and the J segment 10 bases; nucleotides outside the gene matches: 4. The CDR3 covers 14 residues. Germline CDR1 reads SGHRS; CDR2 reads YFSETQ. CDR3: CASSLGQGDSPLHF. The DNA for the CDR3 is TGCGCCAGCAGCTTGGGACAGGGAGACTCACCCCTCCACTTT.

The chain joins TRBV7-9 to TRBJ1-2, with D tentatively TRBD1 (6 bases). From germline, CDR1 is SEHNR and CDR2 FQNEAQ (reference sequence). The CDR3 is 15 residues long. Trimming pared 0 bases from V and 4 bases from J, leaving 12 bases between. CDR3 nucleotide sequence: TGTGCCAGCAGCTTAGCCGGGGGCGGTATCTATGGCTACACCTTC. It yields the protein CASSLAGGGIYGYTF.

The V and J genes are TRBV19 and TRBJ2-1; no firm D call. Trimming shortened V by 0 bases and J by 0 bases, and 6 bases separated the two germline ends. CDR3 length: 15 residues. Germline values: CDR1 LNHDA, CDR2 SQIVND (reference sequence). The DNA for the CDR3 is TGTGCCAGTAGTATAGAGGGAAACTCCTACAATGAGCAGTTCTTC. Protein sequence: CASSIEGNSYNEQFF.

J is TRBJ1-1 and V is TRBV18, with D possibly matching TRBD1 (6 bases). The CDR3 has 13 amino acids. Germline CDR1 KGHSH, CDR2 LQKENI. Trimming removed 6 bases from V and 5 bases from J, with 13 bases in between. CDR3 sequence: CASSSGANTEAFF. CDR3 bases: TGTGCCAGCTCGTCGGGGGCTAATACTGAAGCTTTCTTT.

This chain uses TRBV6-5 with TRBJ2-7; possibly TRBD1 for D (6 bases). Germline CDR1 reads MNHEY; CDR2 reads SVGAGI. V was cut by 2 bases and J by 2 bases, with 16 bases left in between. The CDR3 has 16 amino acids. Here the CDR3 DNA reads TGTGCCAGCAGTTACGGATACGGGACAACTGCCTACGAGCAGTACTTC. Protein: CASSYGYGTTAYEQYF.

In DNA form, the CDR3 reads TGCAGCGCCCGCCAGTCCACAGATACGCAGTATTTT. Residues: CSARQSTDTQYF. The chain combines TRBV29-1 with TRBJ2-3; D is undetermined. Germline CDR1 is SQVTM and CDR2 is ANQGSEA. V shed 7 bases and J shed 2 bases, with 10 bases lying between them. CDR3 length equals 12 residues.

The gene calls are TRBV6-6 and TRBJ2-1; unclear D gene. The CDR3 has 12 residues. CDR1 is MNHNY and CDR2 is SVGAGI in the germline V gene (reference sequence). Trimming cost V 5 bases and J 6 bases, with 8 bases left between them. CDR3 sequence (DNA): TGTGCCAGCAGTCCACCAGTCAATGAGCAGTTCTTC. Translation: CASSPPVNEQFF.

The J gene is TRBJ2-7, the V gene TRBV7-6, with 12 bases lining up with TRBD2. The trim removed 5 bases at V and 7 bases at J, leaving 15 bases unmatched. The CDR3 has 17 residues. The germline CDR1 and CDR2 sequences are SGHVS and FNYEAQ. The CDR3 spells CASSLGGRLAGEVEQYF. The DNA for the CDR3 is TGTGCCAGCAGCCTAGGGGGGCGACTAGCGGGAGAGGTTGAGCAGTACTTC.

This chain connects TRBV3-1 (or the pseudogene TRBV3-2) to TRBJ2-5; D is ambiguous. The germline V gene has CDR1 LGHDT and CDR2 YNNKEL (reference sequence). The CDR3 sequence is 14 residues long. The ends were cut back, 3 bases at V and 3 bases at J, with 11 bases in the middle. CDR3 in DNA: TGTGCCAGCAGCCAGCAGCGCCTTAAAGAGACCCAGTACTTC. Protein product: CASSQQRLKETQYF.

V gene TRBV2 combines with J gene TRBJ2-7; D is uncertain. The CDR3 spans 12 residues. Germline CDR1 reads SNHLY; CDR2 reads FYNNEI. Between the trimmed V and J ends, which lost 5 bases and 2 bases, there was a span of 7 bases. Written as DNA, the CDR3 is TGTGCCAGCAGTTTCCAAACCTACGAGCAGTACTTC. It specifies CASSFQTYEQYF.

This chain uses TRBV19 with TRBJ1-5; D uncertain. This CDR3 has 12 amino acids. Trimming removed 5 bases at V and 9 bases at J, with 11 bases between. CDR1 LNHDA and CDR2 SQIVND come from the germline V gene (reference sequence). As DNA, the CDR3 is TGTGCCAGTAGTCCAGACCCGTGGCCCCAGCATTTT. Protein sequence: CASSPDPWPQHF.

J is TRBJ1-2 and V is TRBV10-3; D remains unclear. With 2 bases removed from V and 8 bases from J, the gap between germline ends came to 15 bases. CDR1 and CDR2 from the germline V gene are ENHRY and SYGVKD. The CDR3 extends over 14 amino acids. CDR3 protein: CAISETYQSGGYTF. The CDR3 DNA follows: TGTGCCATCAGTGAGACGTATCAGAGCGGAGGCTACACCTTC.

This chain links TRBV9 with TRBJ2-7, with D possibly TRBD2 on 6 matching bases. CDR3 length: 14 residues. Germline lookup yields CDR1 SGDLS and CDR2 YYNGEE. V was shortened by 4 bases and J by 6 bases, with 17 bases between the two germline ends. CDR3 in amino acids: CASSTGTGYGEQYF. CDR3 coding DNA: TGTGCCAGCAGCACCGGGACTGGGTACGGCGAGCAGTACTTC.

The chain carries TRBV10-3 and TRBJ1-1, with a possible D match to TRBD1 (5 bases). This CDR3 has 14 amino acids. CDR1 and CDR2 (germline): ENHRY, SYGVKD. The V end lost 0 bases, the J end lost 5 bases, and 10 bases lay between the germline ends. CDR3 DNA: TGTGCCATCAGTGAGTCCCGGGGGGGGACTGAAGCTTTCTTT. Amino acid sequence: CAISESRGGTEAFF.

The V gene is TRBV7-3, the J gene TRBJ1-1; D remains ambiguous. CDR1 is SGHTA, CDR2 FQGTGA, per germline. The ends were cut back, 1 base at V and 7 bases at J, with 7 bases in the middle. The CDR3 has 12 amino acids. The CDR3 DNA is TGTGCCAGCAGCTTAAATAACCTTGAAGCTTTCTTT. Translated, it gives CASSLNNLEAFF.